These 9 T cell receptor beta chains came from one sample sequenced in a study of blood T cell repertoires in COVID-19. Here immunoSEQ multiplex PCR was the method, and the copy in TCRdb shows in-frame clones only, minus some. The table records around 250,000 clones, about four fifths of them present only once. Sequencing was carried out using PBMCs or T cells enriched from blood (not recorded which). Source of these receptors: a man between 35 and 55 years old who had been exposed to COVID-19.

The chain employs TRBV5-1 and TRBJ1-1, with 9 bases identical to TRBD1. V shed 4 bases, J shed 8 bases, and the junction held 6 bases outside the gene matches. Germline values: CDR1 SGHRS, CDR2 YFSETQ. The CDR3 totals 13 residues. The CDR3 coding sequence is TGCGCCAGCAGCGCTTGGACAGGGGCGGAAGCTTTCTTT. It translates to CASSAWTGAEAFF.

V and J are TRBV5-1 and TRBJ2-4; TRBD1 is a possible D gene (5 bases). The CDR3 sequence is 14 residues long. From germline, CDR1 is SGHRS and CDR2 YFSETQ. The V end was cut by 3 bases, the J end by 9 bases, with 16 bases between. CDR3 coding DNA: TGCGCCAGCAGCTCGGACATCACGGTCCGCATTCAGTACTTC. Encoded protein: CASSSDITVRIQYF.

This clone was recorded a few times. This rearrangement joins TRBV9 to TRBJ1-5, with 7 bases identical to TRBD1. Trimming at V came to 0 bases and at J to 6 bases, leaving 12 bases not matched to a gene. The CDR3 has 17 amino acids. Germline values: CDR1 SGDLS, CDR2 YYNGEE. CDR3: CASSVAPISGGGQPQHF. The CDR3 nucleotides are TGTGCCAGCAGCGTAGCCCCTATTTCAGGGGGTGGTCAGCCCCAGCATTTT.

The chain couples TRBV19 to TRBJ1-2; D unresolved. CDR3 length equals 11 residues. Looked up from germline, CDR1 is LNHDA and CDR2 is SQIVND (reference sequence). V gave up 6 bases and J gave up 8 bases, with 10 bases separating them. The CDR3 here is CASSEYRGYTF. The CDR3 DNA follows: TGTGCCAGTAGCGAATATCGGGGCTACACCTTC.

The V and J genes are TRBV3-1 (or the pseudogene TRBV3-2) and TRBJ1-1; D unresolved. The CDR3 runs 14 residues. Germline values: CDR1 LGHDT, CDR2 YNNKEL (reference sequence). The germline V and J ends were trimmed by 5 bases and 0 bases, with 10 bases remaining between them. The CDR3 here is CASSNQAMNTEAFF. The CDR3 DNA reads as TGTGCCAGCAGCAATCAGGCGATGAACACTGAAGCTTTCTTT.

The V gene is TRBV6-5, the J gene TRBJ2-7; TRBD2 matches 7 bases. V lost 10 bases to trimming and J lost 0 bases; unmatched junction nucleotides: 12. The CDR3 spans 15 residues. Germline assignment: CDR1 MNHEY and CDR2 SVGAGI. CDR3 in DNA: TGTGCCACGGGCCGGGGACTAACGAGCTCCTACGAGCAGTACTTC. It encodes CATGRGLTSSYEQYF.

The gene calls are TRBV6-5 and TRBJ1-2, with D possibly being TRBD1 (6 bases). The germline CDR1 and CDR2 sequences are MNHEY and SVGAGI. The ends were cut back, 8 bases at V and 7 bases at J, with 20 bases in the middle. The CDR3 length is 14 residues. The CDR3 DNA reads TGTGCCAGCCATCTTAGACAGGCTGAGGGTGGCTACACCTTC. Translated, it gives CASHLRQAEGGYTF.

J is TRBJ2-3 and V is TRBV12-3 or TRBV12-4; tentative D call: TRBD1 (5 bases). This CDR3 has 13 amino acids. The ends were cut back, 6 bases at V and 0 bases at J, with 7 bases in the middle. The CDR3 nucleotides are TGTGCCAGCAGCCGACAGAGCACAGATACGCAGTATTTT. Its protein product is CASSRQSTDTQYF.

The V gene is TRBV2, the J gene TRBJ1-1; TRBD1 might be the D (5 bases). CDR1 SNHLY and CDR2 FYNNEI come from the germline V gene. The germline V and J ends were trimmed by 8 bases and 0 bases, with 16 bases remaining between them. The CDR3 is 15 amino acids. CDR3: CASCPRQGLNTEAFF. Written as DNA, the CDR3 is TGTGCCAGCTGCCCTCGCCAGGGTCTGAACACTGAAGCTTTCTTT.